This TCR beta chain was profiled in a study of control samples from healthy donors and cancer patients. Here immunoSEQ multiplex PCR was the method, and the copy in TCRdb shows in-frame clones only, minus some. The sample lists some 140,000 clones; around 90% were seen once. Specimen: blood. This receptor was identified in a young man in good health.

In DNA, the CDR3 is TGTGCCAGCAGCAACAGCGGGGAGCAGTTCTTC. Translating it yields CASSNSGEQFF. The chain uses TRBV6-2 or TRBV6-3 and TRBJ2-1; D might be TRBD2 (6 bases). Trimming took 6 bases from V and 10 from J, leaving 10 bases between them. Germline lookup yields CDR1 MNHEY and CDR2 SVGEGT. The length of the CDR3 is 11 residues.